A single sample gave rise to the 30 T cell receptor beta chains below, sequenced in a study of vaccination effects on CD4 cells after COVID-19. Sequencing was performed with immunoSEQ multiplex PCR; in TCRdb, only in-frame clones are kept and a portion is missing. Among about 23,000 clones listed, 73% were seen once. Peptide-pool stimulation followed by sequencing identified expanded antigen-specific CD4+ clonotypes in the ViraFEST assay. Scientists isolated CD4+ T cells after an approximately 10-day culture period ended. In the vaccine recipients, nucleocapsid antibodies were negative and there was no prior SARS-CoV-2 infection. Their antigens remain unidentified. The source material was CD4+ T cells from PBMCs cultured with SARS-CoV-2 spike peptides, sampled before COVID-19 vaccination. The receptors come from a human donor who received a COVID-19 vaccine.

This clone was picked up a small number of times. V usage is TRBV10-1 and J usage is TRBJ2-3, with TRBD1 as a possible D gene (5 bases). V shed 5 bases and J shed 3 bases, with 15 bases lying between them. This CDR3 has 15 amino acids. Per germline, CDR1 WNHNN and CDR2 SYGVQD (reference sequence). CDR3 in amino acids: CASSPSGKVTDTQYF. In DNA, the CDR3 is TGCGCCAGCAGTCCGTCAGGGAAGGTGACAGATACGCAGTATTTT.

The chain carries TRBV2 and TRBJ1-5; D not certain. Germline loops: CDR1 SNHLY, CDR2 FYNNEI. Trimming removed 3 bases from V and 6 bases from J, with 15 bases in between. This CDR3 comprises 15 residues. CDR3 DNA sequence: TGTGCCAGCAGTGACGGGCCCTCACGTGGTCAGCCCCAGCATTTT. The encoded protein is CASSDGPSRGQPQHF.

The J gene is TRBJ2-3, the V gene TRBV7-2; 10 nucleotides match TRBD2. There are 15 residues in the CDR3. V gave up 4 bases and J gave up 7 bases; unmatched junction bases: 8. Per the germline V gene, CDR1 is SGHTA and CDR2 is FQGNSA. CDR3 loop: CASSSQLAGGYTQYF. The CDR3 DNA reads as TGTGCCAGCAGCTCCCAGTTAGCGGGAGGCTATACGCAGTATTTT.

The rearrangement joins TRBV11-2 to TRBJ2-3; 8 bases agree with TRBD2. The CDR3 consists of 15 residues. CDR1 is SGHAT and CDR2 is FQNNGV in the germline V gene. The junction had 8 bases not matched to a gene; V was cut back by 3 bases and J by 6 bases. The CDR3 spells CASSFMTGGSDTQYF. The DNA of the CDR3 is TGTGCCAGCAGCTTCATGACGGGGGGGAGCGATACGCAGTATTTT.

V and J are TRBV6-4 and TRBJ2-2; 7 bases are shared with TRBD2. This CDR3 comprises 14 residues. Per germline, CDR1 MRHNA and CDR2 SNTAGT. V was pared by 7 bases and J by 6 bases, with 8 bases of the junction left unmatched. For the CDR3, the DNA is TGTGCCAGCAACCAAAACGGGGGGTCCGGGGAGCTGTTTTTT. Encoded protein: CASNQNGGSGELFF.

This chain links TRBV12-5 with TRBJ1-4; D unresolved. Germline loops: CDR1 LGHNT, CDR2 FRNRAP. With 4 bases removed from V and 9 bases from J, the gap between germline ends came to 15 bases. The CDR3 contains 14 residues. The CDR3 region is CASGSTGYSQKLFF. DNA for the CDR3: TGTGCTAGTGGTTCTACGGGGTACAGCCAAAAACTGTTTTTT.

The V gene is TRBV6-5, the J gene TRBJ1-3; no reliable D call. CDR3 size: 12 residues. CDR1 is MNHEY, CDR2 SVGAGI, per germline. Trimming took 7 bases from V and 1 from J, leaving 5 bases between them. The CDR3 DNA follows: TGTGCCAGCACTGGGTCTGGAAACACCATATATTTT. It codes for CASTGSGNTIYF.

The chain has TRBV2 and TRBJ1-2, with D possibly being TRBD1 (6 bases). In germline, CDR1 is SNHLY, CDR2 FYNNEI. Trimming cost V 4 bases and J 5 bases, with 14 bases left between them. CDR3 length: 14 residues. The CDR3 DNA is TGTGCCAGCAGTGTCCAGGGGCTAATTTATGGCTACACCTTC. Translation: CASSVQGLIYGYTF.

This clone came up a few times. The rearrangement links TRBV6-5 to TRBJ2-7, with a possible D match to TRBD2 (5 bases). This CDR3 is 14 amino acids long. Per the germline V gene, CDR1 is MNHEY and CDR2 is SVGAGI. V was pared by 9 bases and J by 2 bases, with 17 bases between. The CDR3 region is CASRRDTGAYEQYF. The DNA for the CDR3 is TGTGCCAGTCGACGGGATACCGGGGCCTACGAGCAGTACTTC.

This chain uses TRBV10-2 with TRBJ2-3; 8 positions agree with TRBD1. With 4 bases clipped from V and 5 bases from J, the junction kept 2 bases outside the gene matches. This CDR3 is 13 amino acids long. Germline lookup yields CDR1 WSHSY and CDR2 SAAADI. The CDR3 sequence is CASSGDRGDTQYF. The DNA for the CDR3 is TGCGCCAGCAGTGGAGACAGGGGAGATACGCAGTATTTT.

CDR3 sequence: CASSLGQGFYGYTF. CDR3 sequence (DNA): TGTGCCAGCAGTTTAGGGCAGGGGTTCTATGGCTACACCTTC. V is TRBV27 and J is TRBJ1-2; D perhaps matches TRBD1 (6 bases). CDR1 and CDR2 from the germline V gene are MNHEY and SMNVEV (reference sequence). V was trimmed by 2 bases and J by 4 bases, leaving 11 bases between them. This CDR3 region has 14 residues.

This sequence joins TRBV5-4 and TRBJ2-1; D is undetermined. Trimming took off 4 bases at V and 7 bases at J, with 21 bases between the two ends. There are 16 residues in the CDR3. Per germline, CDR1 SGHNT and CDR2 YYREEE (reference sequence). CDR3 bases: TGTGCCAGCAGCCAACCCGGGTATGGGGTTGGTAATGAGCAGTTCTTC. It translates to CASSQPGYGVGNEQFF.

This clone was seen a few times. The J gene is TRBJ1-2, the V gene TRBV25-1, with D perhaps TRBD1 (5 bases). Germline V gene sequence: CDR1 MGHDK, CDR2 SYGVNS. This CDR3 spans 13 amino acids. Trimming cost V 1 base and J 7 bases, with 10 bases left between them. The CDR3 nucleotides read TGTGCCAGCAGTGAATCGAAGGGGTTTGGCTACACCTTC. Amino acid sequence: CASSESKGFGYTF.

The V call is TRBV29-1, the J call TRBJ1-4; no firm D call. Trimming took 4 bases from V and 3 from J, leaving 9 bases between them. The CDR3 sequence is 13 residues long. The germline V gene encodes CDR1 SQVTM and CDR2 ANQGSEA. The CDR3 sequence is CSVAGSANEKLFF. Written as DNA, the CDR3 is TGCAGCGTTGCGGGCTCTGCTAATGAAAAACTGTTTTTT.

The chain couples TRBV13 to TRBJ1-2; 10 bases align to TRBD1. CDR1 is PRHDT, CDR2 FYEKMQ, per germline (reference sequence). The CDR3 sequence is 16 residues long. The J segment lost 5 bases and the V segment lost 4 bases, leaving 10 bases of the junction unmatched. CDR3 sequence (DNA): TGTGCCAGCAGCTCGGGAGGGGACAGGGGACCATATGGCTACACCTTC. It translates to CASSSGGDRGPYGYTF. The variable domain in full, with the rest retrieved from reference TRBV13 and TRBJ1-2, is AAGVIQSPRHLIKEKRETATLKCYPIPRHDTVYWYQQGPGQDPQFLISFYEKMQSDKGSIPDRFSAQQFSDYHSELNMSSLELGDSALYFCASSSGGDRGPYGYTFGSGTRLTVV.

The V call is TRBV6-4, the J call TRBJ1-2; D remains unclear. Germline V gene data show CDR1 as MRHNA and CDR2 as SNTAGT. This CDR3 is built from 13 residues. Trimming left V 2 bases short and J 3 bases short, with 7 bases between. Here the CDR3 reads CASSDEGDYGYTF. The CDR3 bases are TGTGCCAGCAGTGACGAGGGCGACTATGGCTACACCTTC.

CDR3 in amino acids: CSVGGGADTGELFF. Written as DNA, the CDR3 is TGCAGCGTTGGAGGGGGCGCAGACACCGGGGAGCTGTTTTTT. The rearrangement links TRBV29-1 to TRBJ2-2, with 7 bases that match TRBD1. Germline V lookup: CDR1 SQVTM, CDR2 ANQGSEA. This CDR3 comprises 14 residues. The junction had 5 bases not matched to a gene; V was cut back by 4 bases and J by 3 bases.

This chain connects TRBV6-1 to TRBJ2-1, with D possibly being TRBD2 (6 bases). Germline V gives CDR1 MNHNS, CDR2 SASEGT. The CDR3 is 12 amino acids. V was trimmed by 6 bases and J by 7 bases, leaving 10 bases between them. CDR3 nucleotide sequence: TGTGCCAGCAGACCGGCGGGGAATGAGCAGTTCTTC. This encodes CASRPAGNEQFF.

The V and J genes are TRBV5-1 and TRBJ2-5; D perhaps matches TRBD2 (5 bases). Germline CDR1 is SGHRS and CDR2 is YFSETQ. This CDR3 comprises 15 residues. Trimming took 2 bases from V and 2 from J, leaving 13 bases between them. The CDR3 nucleotides are TGCGCCAGCAGCTTTGCGGGCCTTTCTCAAGAGACCCAGTACTTC. Residues: CASSFAGLSQETQYF.

This clone was seen only once. V and J are TRBV11-2 and TRBJ2-1; D call uncertain. Germline CDR1 reads SGHAT; CDR2 reads FQNNGV. V was trimmed by 5 bases and J by 8 bases, leaving 7 bases between them. This CDR3 is 11 amino acids long. The CDR3 reads CASSPRDEQFF. In DNA form, the CDR3 reads TGTGCCAGCAGCCCCCGGGATGAGCAGTTCTTC.

This chain uses TRBV30 with TRBJ2-1; 12 bases line up with TRBD2. The V and J ends lost 3 bases and 8 bases, in that order; junction bases with no gene match: 11. The CDR3 consists of 16 residues. Germline-derived CDR1 and CDR2 are GTSNPN and SVGIG (reference sequence). CDR3 loop: CAWSTVPSGGVHEQFF. In nucleotides, the CDR3 is TGTGCCTGGAGCACCGTACCTAGCGGGGGGGTCCATGAGCAGTTCTTC.

This rearrangement joins TRBV19 to TRBJ2-3; tentative D call: TRBD1 (5 bases). V gave up 6 bases and J gave up 4 bases, with 11 bases separating them. The CDR3 is made up of 13 amino acids. CDR1 and CDR2 (germline): LNHDA, SQIVND (reference sequence). CDR3 sequence reads: CASSSQGSDTQYF. DNA of the CDR3: TGTGCCAGTAGCTCCCAGGGTTCAGATACGCAGTATTTT.

This clone came up once. This sequence joins TRBV23-1 and TRBJ2-1; D unresolved. TRBV23-1 is an open reading frame whose function is uncertain. This CDR3 contains 17 residues. Trimming stripped 2 bases from V and 6 bases from J, with 20 bases between. CDR3 sequence reads: CASSQGRGGRGINEQFF. In DNA form, the CDR3 reads TGCGCCAGCAGTCAAGGACGTGGCGGTCGCGGAATCAATGAGCAGTTCTTC.

The chain couples TRBV11-3 to TRBJ2-1; 8 bases are a match to TRBD2. The CDR3 totals 14 residues. The V and J ends lost 8 bases and 5 bases, in that order; junction bases with no gene match: 8. CDR1 and CDR2 (germline): SGHNT, YENEEA. The CDR3 DNA reads TGTGCCAGCGGGGAGCGGGGGAAAAACAATGAGCAGTTCTTC. Translating it yields CASGERGKNNEQFF.

This sequence joins TRBV5-6 and TRBJ2-7; D may correspond to TRBD1 or TRBD2 (5 bases each). The CDR3 loop spans 13 amino acids. CDR1 and CDR2 from the germline V gene are SGHDT and YYEEEE. V was cut by 0 bases and J by 4 bases, with 8 bases left in between. The chain's CDR3 is CASSLDRRYEQYF. As DNA, the CDR3 is TGTGCCAGCAGCTTGGACAGGAGGTACGAGCAGTACTTC. The entire variable domain, with the rest obtained from reference TRBV5-6 and TRBJ2-7, is as follows: DAGVTQSPTHLIKTRGQQVTLRCSPKSGHDTVSWYQQALGQGPQFIFQYYEEEERQRGNFPDRFSGHQFPNYSSELNVNALLLGDSALYLCASSLDRRYEQYFGPGTRLTVT.

The chain recombines TRBV27 with TRBJ1-1, with 12 bases fitting TRBD1. Germline assignment: CDR1 MNHEY and CDR2 SMNVEV (reference sequence). The V gene end was trimmed by 5 bases and the J gene end by 3 bases; junction bases not matched to a gene: 19. CDR3 length: 20 residues. Written as DNA, the CDR3 is TGTGCCAGCAGTCTCCGGGACAGGGGGCGCAAGGGTAAGCGGGACACTGAAGCTTTCTTT. This encodes CASSLRDRGRKGKRDTEAFF.

In nucleotides, the CDR3 is TGTGCCAGCAGCCCGAGGGCGGGGGGCCCCGGGGAGCTGTTTTTT. Translated: CASSPRAGGPGELFF. The rearrangement joins TRBV5-4 to TRBJ2-2; 8 positions agree with TRBD2. Trimming removed 4 bases from V and 6 bases from J; junction bases left unmatched: 8. The CDR3 covers 15 residues. In germline, CDR1 is SGHNT, CDR2 YYREEE (reference sequence).

The chain recombines TRBV6-5 with TRBJ1-2, with D maybe TRBD1 (5 bases). This CDR3 comprises 14 residues. Germline CDR1 is MNHEY and CDR2 is SVGAGI. The germline V and J ends were trimmed by 4 bases and 7 bases, with 16 bases remaining between them. CDR3 amino acids: CASSSGFDNGGYTF. The CDR3, as DNA: TGTGCCAGCAGTTCAGGGTTTGATAACGGTGGCTACACCTTC.

This clone has more than one count but fewer than ten. The genes are TRBV2 and TRBJ1-5, with 10 bases matching TRBD1. Germline assignment: CDR1 SNHLY and CDR2 FYNNEI. V lost 5 bases and J lost 5; bases outside the gene matches: 3. This CDR3 has 14 residues. CDR3 sequence: CASSRTGGYQPQHF. The CDR3 nucleotides read TGTGCCAGCAGTAGGACAGGGGGGTATCAGCCCCAGCATTTT.

This rearrangement joins TRBV9 to TRBJ2-3; tentative D call: TRBD2 (5 bases). There are 14 residues in the CDR3. Trimming took 4 bases from V and 3 from J, leaving 12 bases between them. Germline CDR1 and CDR2: SGDLS and YYNGEE. The chain's CDR3 is CASSFETTTDTQYF. The CDR3 DNA is TGTGCCAGCAGCTTTGAGACTACGACAGATACGCAGTATTTT.